The 32 T cell receptor beta chains below were found in one sample sequenced in a study of identical twins. One entry per CDR3 protein results from TCRdb running MiXCR on the 5' RACE reads. The top ten clones hold around 1.7% of a sample with 690,000 or so distinct CDR3 sequences, over 5% of them seen once. The sequencing sample was made of naive T cells sorted from blood. All receptors derive from a man aged 18-30 years in good health.

This clonotype has ten or more counts. The CDR3 DNA sequence: TGTGCCAGCAGCGACATTGACACTGAAGCTTTCTTT. Translating it yields CASSDIDTEAFF. The chain joins TRBV6-2 or TRBV6-3 to TRBJ1-1; D remains ambiguous. CDR3 length equals 12 residues. The germline gives CDR1 MNHEY, CDR2 SVGEGT. Trimming cost V 6 bases and J 3 bases, with 8 bases left between them.

This clonotype was counted many times. The J gene is TRBJ2-1, the V gene TRBV12-3 or TRBV12-4; no definite D call. V was clipped by 3 bases and J by 8 bases, with 11 bases between them. This CDR3 has 13 residues. CDR3 amino acids: CASSFFRSDEQFF. Here the CDR3 DNA reads TGTGCCAGCAGTTTCTTCAGGTCGGATGAGCAGTTCTTC.

This clonotype was seen ten or more times. The chain is built from TRBV12-3 or TRBV12-4 and TRBJ1-6, with TRBD1 matching 7 bases. The CDR3 spans 19 residues. J gave up 0 bases and V 6 bases, and 14 bases lay outside the gene matches. CDR3 amino acids: CASSLTGAPWGSYNSPLHF. The CDR3 region has the DNA TGTGCCAGCAGCCTTACAGGGGCGCCCTGGGGCTCCTATAATTCACCCCTCCACTTT.

The V call is TRBV7-2, the J call TRBJ1-2, with 8 nucleotides matching TRBD1. Trimming removed 2 bases from V and 7 bases from J; junction bases left unmatched: 12. This CDR3 comprises 16 residues. Germline V gene lookup returns CDR1 SGHTA and CDR2 FQGNSA. The CDR3 spells CASSLSWGRGRVGYTF. The CDR3 bases are TGTGCCAGCAGCTTATCGTGGGGCAGGGGGCGCGTTGGCTACACCTTC.

This clonotype has a count of ten or more. The V call is TRBV12-3 or TRBV12-4, the J call TRBJ2-3; TRBD2 is a possible D gene (5 bases). V was clipped by 6 bases and J by 7 bases, with 11 bases between them. This CDR3 is built from 12 residues. CDR3: CASSRETNTQYF. DNA of the CDR3: TGTGCCAGCAGCCGGGAAACAAATACGCAGTATTTT.

J is TRBJ2-3 and V is TRBV5-5; no firm D call. V gave up 1 base and J gave up 4 bases, with 7 bases separating them. The CDR3 has 13 amino acids. Per the germline V gene, CDR1 is SGHKS and CDR2 is YYEKEE (reference sequence). CDR3 coding DNA: TGTGCCAGCAGCTTGTGGCCAGCAGATACGCAGTATTTT. Encoded protein: CASSLWPADTQYF.

The chain uses TRBV7-7 and TRBJ2-3, with TRBD1 identical over 11 bases. Germline loops: CDR1 SSHAT, CDR2 FNYEAQ (reference sequence). V shed 5 bases, J shed 4 bases, and the junction held 11 bases outside the gene matches. CDR3 length: 17 amino acids. CDR3 DNA sequence: TGTGCCAGCAGCCCACTTGGACAGGGGGCATTAGCAGATACGCAGTATTTT. The encoded protein is CASSPLGQGALADTQYF.

Ten or more counts support this clonotype. The rearrangement links TRBV12-3 or TRBV12-4 to TRBJ1-1; D not resolved. Deletions cut 8 bases from V and 6 bases from J, with 13 bases between. This CDR3 contains 12 residues. CDR3 nucleotides: TGTGCCAGCTCGCAAGTGGTTGCTGAAGCTTTCTTT. Protein product: CASSQVVAEAFF.

This clonotype occurred many times. The CDR3 sequence: CASIQGSTEAFF. The DNA for the CDR3 is TGCGCCAGCATACAGGGTAGCACTGAAGCTTTCTTT. V gene TRBV10-2 combines with J gene TRBJ1-1, with a possible D match to TRBD1 (6 bases). The CDR3 extends over 12 amino acids. Trimming stripped 7 bases from V and 4 bases from J, with 10 bases between. Germline values: CDR1 WSHSY, CDR2 SAAADI.

This clonotype was counted at least ten times. The chain links TRBV20-1 to TRBJ2-1; D gene uncertain. CDR3 length: 13 residues. Trimming left V 5 bases short and J 1 base short, with 9 bases between. Germline CDR1 is DFQATT and CDR2 is SNEGSKA (reference sequence). The CDR3 region has the DNA TGCAGTGCTGTAGTGAGGTCCTACAATGAGCAGTTCTTC. Translation: CSAVVRSYNEQFF.

V usage is TRBV18 and J usage is TRBJ2-7; possibly TRBD2 for D (5 bases). V was trimmed by 6 bases and J by 1 base, leaving 16 bases between them. The CDR3 is 15 amino acids. The V gene's germline CDR1 is KGHSH and CDR2 LQKENI. The CDR3 region is CASSKGRGWSYEQYV. The CDR3 DNA reads as TGTGCCAGCTCCAAAGGCCGGGGTTGGTCCTACGAGCAGTACGTC.

This clonotype came up many times. A junction boundary mismatches the germline segment, possibly from a read error. The V call is TRBV5-1, the J call TRBJ1-1; D uncertain. This CDR3 contains 13 residues. Germline assignment: CDR1 SGHRS and CDR2 YFSETQ. Here the CDR3 reads CASSLSRNTEAFF. DNA of the CDR3: TGTGCCAGCAGTTTAAGTAGGAACACTGAAGCTTTCTTT.

This clonotype was recorded many times. This sequence joins TRBV6-2 or TRBV6-3 and TRBJ1-1; D unclear. Trimming took off 0 bases at V and 1 base at J, with 9 bases between the two ends. This CDR3 is 15 amino acids long. Germline V gene lookup returns CDR1 MNHEY and CDR2 SVGEGT. DNA of the CDR3: TGTGCCAGCAGTTACTCCAATATCGGGAACACTGAAGCTTTCTTT. Its translation: CASSYSNIGNTEAFF.

This sequence joins TRBV10-3 and TRBJ2-7; D perhaps matches TRBD2 (5 bases). The CDR3 runs to 15 residues. V was trimmed by 4 bases and J by 7 bases, leaving 20 bases between them. The germline V gene encodes CDR1 ENHRY and CDR2 SYGVKD. Written as DNA, the CDR3 is TGTGCCATCAGTGCTAGGGAGCATTTGGTTGCGGAGCAGTACTTC. Translated, it gives CAISAREHLVAEQYF.

The CDR3 region is CASSTWDSGDEQFF. DNA for the CDR3: TGTGCCAGTAGTACCTGGGACAGTGGTGATGAGCAGTTCTTC. This chain joins TRBV19 and TRBJ2-1; 7 nucleotides match TRBD1. Unmatched junction bases numbered 8, after V lost 4 bases and J lost 8 bases. Germline-derived CDR1 and CDR2 are LNHDA and SQIVND (reference sequence). The CDR3 extends over 14 amino acids.

This clonotype has more than one count but fewer than ten. V is TRBV28 and J is TRBJ2-7; 7 positions match TRBD2. From germline, CDR1 is MDHEN and CDR2 SYDVKM. The CDR3 spans 18 residues. Trimming took 2 bases from V and 0 from J; bases not matched to a gene: 13. The CDR3 here is CASSLQMRTRDYSYEQYF. The CDR3 DNA follows: TGTGCCAGCAGTTTACAGATGAGAACCCGGGACTACTCCTACGAGCAGTACTTC.

This rearrangement joins TRBV3-1 to TRBJ2-6; possible D gene TRBD2, 5 bases. This CDR3 contains 15 residues. The ends were cut back, 4 bases at V and 0 bases at J, with 7 bases in the middle. Germline CDR1 is LGHDT and CDR2 is YNNKEL (reference sequence). CDR3: CASSPGISGANVLTF. For the CDR3, the DNA is TGTGCCAGCAGCCCGGGAATCTCTGGGGCCAACGTCCTGACTTTC.

The chain recombines TRBV5-5 with TRBJ2-1, with TRBD1 matching 9 bases. The V gene's germline CDR1 is SGHKS and CDR2 YYEKEE (reference sequence). This CDR3 is 15 amino acids long. J was trimmed by 12 bases and V by 3 bases; bases with no gene match: 13. The DNA of the CDR3 is TGTGCCAGCAGCTACATTCCGGGACAGGGTAGGAGGCAGTTCTTC. Protein product: CASSYIPGQGRRQFF.

This clonotype has at least ten counts. The V call is TRBV27, the J call TRBJ2-7; the match to TRBD1 covers 8 bases. This CDR3 is 14 amino acids long. J was trimmed by 2 bases and V by 5 bases; bases with no gene match: 5. Germline loops: CDR1 MNHEY, CDR2 SMNVEV (reference sequence). As DNA, the CDR3 is TGTGCCAGCAGTCTTGGGACAGGAGCCTACGAGCAGTACTTC. It specifies CASSLGTGAYEQYF.

CDR3 in DNA: TGCGCCAGCAGTCCTGGCGACAGGATGAGTAACATTCAGTACTTC. Amino acid sequence: CASSPGDRMSNIQYF. This chain uses TRBV5-1 with TRBJ2-4; D may be TRBD1 (6 bases). Germline V gene lookup returns CDR1 SGHRS and CDR2 YFSETQ. Trimming stripped 5 bases from V and 7 bases from J, with 19 bases between. The CDR3 loop spans 15 amino acids.

This clonotype was observed at least ten times. The CDR3 coding sequence is TGTGCCAGCAGTGAATATTTAGCGGGAGTCTCCTACGAGCAGTACTTC. This encodes CASSEYLAGVSYEQYF. The chain carries TRBV25-1 and TRBJ2-7; 9 bases are shared with TRBD2. This CDR3 contains 16 residues. The germline CDR1 and CDR2 sequences are MGHDK and SYGVNS. Trimming took 0 bases from V and 0 from J; bases not matched to a gene: 3.

The rearrangement links TRBV7-3 to TRBJ2-5; 10 positions agree with TRBD1. Germline V gene data show CDR1 as SGHTA and CDR2 as FQGTGA. J lost 0 bases, V lost 5 bases, and 6 bases had no gene match. This CDR3 is 16 amino acids long. CDR3 nucleotides: TGTGCCAGCAGCCTCGGACAGGGGGGTCACCAAGAGACCCAGTACTTC. Its translation: CASSLGQGGHQETQYF.

There are many counts of this clonotype. V gene TRBV29-1 combines with J gene TRBJ2-7; TRBD2 matches 10 bases. CDR3 length: 19 residues. CDR1 SQVTM and CDR2 ANQGSEA come from the germline V gene. J gave up 2 bases and V 4 bases, and 20 bases lay outside the gene matches. The DNA for the CDR3 is TGCAGCGTTGTAGCGGATTCCCAGGCTAGCGGGAGTTGGCCCTACGAGCAGTACTTC. It specifies CSVVADSQASGSWPYEQYF.

This clonotype was found a few times. The chain uses TRBV7-2 and TRBJ2-5, with 9 bases matching TRBD1. CDR1 SGHTA and CDR2 FQGNSA come from the germline V gene. Losses at the gene ends were 5 bases for V and 1 base for J; bases not matched to a gene: 11. The CDR3 runs to 17 residues. CDR3 residues: CASSLMRGTGFQETQYF. Here the CDR3 DNA reads TGTGCCAGCAGCCTGATGCGTGGGACAGGGTTCCAAGAGACCCAGTACTTC.

This clonotype was seen at least ten times. J is TRBJ2-1 and V is TRBV24-1; 7 positions agree with TRBD2. After removal of 3 bases from V and 3 bases from J, the junction contained 13 bases not matched to a gene. The CDR3 is 18 amino acids. Germline CDR1 reads KGHDR; CDR2 reads SFDVKD. CDR3 nucleotide sequence: TGTGCCACCAGTGATCCCCTCCCGACTAGCATGAGCTACAATGAGCAGTTCTTC. It translates to CATSDPLPTSMSYNEQFF.

This clonotype was detected a few times. This chain links TRBV7-9 with TRBJ2-7, with 8 bases identical to TRBD2. CDR3 length: 15 residues. CDR1 is SEHNR, CDR2 FQNEAQ, per germline (reference sequence). The trim removed 4 bases at V and 5 bases at J, leaving 10 bases unmatched. The CDR3 loop reads CASSSMSGSRDEQYF. The CDR3 DNA is TGTGCCAGCAGCTCCATGAGCGGGAGTCGCGACGAGCAGTACTTC. The full variable domain, rest sourced from reference TRBV7-9 and TRBJ2-7, is DTGVSQNPRHKITKRGQNVTFRCDPISEHNRLYWYRQTLGQGPEFLTYFQNEAQLEKSRLLSDRFSAERPKGSFSTLEIQRTEQGDSAMYLCASSSMSGSRDEQYFGPGTRLTVT.

This clonotype came up a few times. The rearrangement joins TRBV6-5 to TRBJ2-2; 7 bases are shared with TRBD1. J was trimmed by 3 bases and V by 2 bases; bases with no gene match: 9. This CDR3 contains 17 residues. Germline loops: CDR1 MNHEY, CDR2 SVGAGI. The CDR3 sequence: CASSYTQGQVHTGELFF. CDR3 sequence (DNA): TGTGCCAGCAGTTACACACAAGGACAGGTTCACACCGGGGAGCTGTTTTTT.

This clonotype was detected ten times or more. The genes are TRBV5-1 and TRBJ1-4, with a tentative D call TRBD1 (5 bases). V lost 7 bases to trimming and J lost 4 bases, with 23 bases between them. Germline V CDR1 and CDR2: SGHRS, YFSETQ. The CDR3 spans 17 residues. The CDR3, as DNA: TGCGCCAGCGGCCCCCTGAGGGGTGGCGGATTTAATGAAAAACTGTTTTTT. Translation gives CASGPLRGGGFNEKLFF. The full variable domain, in which reference TRBV5-1 and TRBJ1-4 provide the parts outside the CDR3, is KAGVTQTPRYLIKTRGQQVTLSCSPISGHRSVSWYQQTPGQGLQFLFEYFSETQRNKGNFPGRFSGRQFSNSRSEMNVSTLELGDSALYLCASGPLRGGGFNEKLFFGSGTQLSVL.

In this sample, this clonotype turned up many times. The chain employs TRBV5-6 and TRBJ2-1, with TRBD2 identical over 8 bases. Germline V CDR1 and CDR2: SGHDT, YYEEEE. V lost 4 bases to trimming and J lost 8 bases; unmatched junction nucleotides: 14. The CDR3 runs 16 residues. The CDR3 is CASSPEISGSRYEQFF. The CDR3 nucleotides read TGTGCCAGCAGCCCTGAAATAAGCGGGAGTCGATATGAGCAGTTCTTC.

At least ten counts were recorded for this clonotype. V and J are TRBV20-1 and TRBJ2-2, with D unclear. The germline V gene has CDR1 DFQATT and CDR2 SNEGSKA (reference sequence). There are 15 residues in the CDR3. With 4 bases removed from V and 3 bases from J, the gap between germline ends came to 15 bases. The CDR3, as DNA: TGCAGTGCTACACCCAACCGACTCGACACCGGGGAGCTGTTTTTT. Its translation is CSATPNRLDTGELFF.

At least ten counts were recorded for this clonotype. The chain combines TRBV6-2 or TRBV6-3 with TRBJ2-1; possibly TRBD1 for D (5 bases). V shed 4 bases and J shed 6 bases, with 13 bases lying between them. The V gene's germline CDR1 is MNHEY and CDR2 SVGEGT. The CDR3 runs 14 residues. CDR3 region: CASSSPGRANEQFF. CDR3 nucleotides: TGTGCCAGCAGTTCCCCGGGCAGGGCCAATGAGCAGTTCTTC.

This clonotype was seen repeatedly, ten times or more. V usage is TRBV5-6 and J usage is TRBJ2-1; possible D gene TRBD1, 5 bases. Between the trimmed V and J ends, which lost 2 bases and 10 bases, there was a span of 16 bases. CDR3 length: 14 residues. Germline V lookup: CDR1 SGHDT, CDR2 YYEEEE. CDR3: CASSFRLQGSEQFF. DNA of the CDR3: TGTGCCAGCAGCTTTAGGCTTCAGGGATCGGAGCAGTTCTTC.